A selection of T cell receptor beta chains follows, all from one sample in a study of blood T cells in healthy people across ages. Using its own MiXCR run on the 5' RACE reads, TCRdb lists one record per CDR3 protein. The sample carries 910,000 or so distinct CDR3 sequences, roughly 47% recorded once. Material: blood. These receptors all stem from a woman between 55 and 75 years old in good health. CDR3s include the opening cysteine and the closing phenylalanine or tryptophan. D genes are given only for firm matches. Expanded clones get a size class; other rows say once, few or many, or leave the size out.

clone size: NA
V gene: TRBV7-2
D gene: NA
J gene: TRBJ2-3
CDR3 protein: CASSFPLGRGLGADTQYF
CDR3 DNA: TGTGCCAGCAGCTTCCCTTTGGGGAGAGGCTTGGGTGCAGATACGCAGTATTTT

clone size: few
V gene: TRBV27
D gene: TRBD2
J gene: TRBJ2-1
CDR3 protein: CASSLEGRASYNEQFF
CDR3 DNA: TGTGCCAGCAGTTTAGAGGGGAGGGCGTCCTACAATGAGCAGTTCTTC

clone size: few
V gene: TRBV29-1
D gene: TRBD1
J gene: TRBJ2-3
CDR3 protein: CSVERTGPDTQYF
CDR3 DNA: TGCAGCGTTGAGAGGACAGGGCCAGATACGCAGTATTTT

clone size: NA
V gene: TRBV7-9
D gene: NA
J gene: TRBJ1-1
CDR3 protein: CASSHGGGSIEAFF
CDR3 DNA: TGTGCCAGCAGTCACGGGGGGGGATCCATTGAAGCTTTCTTT

clone size: NA
V gene: TRBV2
D gene: NA
J gene: TRBJ2-2
CDR3 protein: CASSVGLEAPNTGELFF
CDR3 DNA: TGTGCCAGCAGTGTAGGGCTAGAGGCGCCGAACACCGGGGAGCTGTTTTTT

clone size: NA
V gene: TRBV2
D gene: NA
J gene: TRBJ2-7
CDR3 protein: CASRSSPNYEQYF
CDR3 DNA: TGTGCCAGCAGGAGTAGCCCCAACTACGAGCAGTACTTC

clone size: NA
V gene: TRBV12-3/TRBV12-4
D gene: TRBD1
J gene: TRBJ2-1
CDR3 protein: CASSFRDRVRYEQFF
CDR3 DNA: TGTGCCAGCAGTTTCCGGGACAGGGTCAGGTATGAGCAGTTCTTC

clone size: NA
V gene: TRBV25-1
D gene: NA
J gene: TRBJ1-2
CDR3 protein: CASSDLAARGGGYTF
CDR3 DNA: TGTGCCAGCAGTGATCTAGCCGCAAGGGGGGGAGGCTACACCTTC

clone size: NA
V gene: TRBV25-1
D gene: NA
J gene: TRBJ2-5
CDR3 protein: CASSEWFQETQYF
CDR3 DNA: TGTGCCAGCAGTGAGTGGTTCCAAGAGACCCAGTACTTC

clone size: once
V gene: TRBV27
D gene: NA
J gene: TRBJ1-1
CDR3 protein: CASSYRPPRQAPTEAFF
CDR3 DNA: TGTGCCAGCAGTTACCGACCCCCGAGACAGGCTCCCACTGAAGCTTTCTTT

clone size: NA
V gene: TRBV3-1
D gene: NA
J gene: TRBJ1-6
CDR3 protein: CASSQDTGRSPLHF
CDR3 DNA: TGTGCCAGCAGCCAAGACACCGGGAGATCACCCCTCCACTTT

clone size: NA
V gene: TRBV12-3/TRBV12-4
D gene: TRBD1
J gene: TRBJ2-4
CDR3 protein: CVSSSDRAFGIQYF
CDR3 DNA: TGTGTCAGCAGTTCGGACAGGGCGTTCGGCATTCAGTACTTC

clone size: NA
V gene: TRBV6-5
D gene: TRBD2
J gene: TRBJ2-7
CDR3 protein: CASRRVPIAGTYEQYF
CDR3 DNA: TGTGCCAGCAGAAGGGTCCCCATAGCGGGAACGTACGAGCAGTACTTC

clone size: NA
V gene: TRBV20-1
D gene: NA
J gene: TRBJ1-1
CDR3 protein: CSAKGSLNTEAFF
CDR3 DNA: TGCAGTGCGAAGGGCAGTCTGAACACTGAAGCTTTCTTT

clone size: few
V gene: TRBV7-9
D gene: NA
J gene: TRBJ2-3
CDR3 protein: CASSEVLRYTQYF
CDR3 DNA: TGTGCCAGCAGCGAAGTACTTAGATATACGCAGTATTTT

clone size: NA
V gene: TRBV7-2
D gene: TRBD2
J gene: TRBJ2-7
CDR3 protein: CASSSGGGTNSYEQYF
CDR3 DNA: TGTGCCAGCAGCAGCGGGGGGGGGACTAACTCCTACGAGCAGTACTTC

clone size: NA
V gene: TRBV2
D gene: NA
J gene: TRBJ2-2
CDR3 protein: CASDPPGVNTGELFF
CDR3 DNA: TGTGCCAGCGACCCCCCGGGGGTAAACACCGGGGAGCTGTTTTTT

clone size: NA
V gene: TRBV29-1
D gene: NA
J gene: TRBJ1-1
CDR3 protein: CSVAAGYMNTEAFF
CDR3 DNA: TGCAGCGTTGCGGCAGGTTATATGAACACTGAAGCTTTCTTT

clone size: NA
V gene: TRBV3-1
D gene: NA
J gene: TRBJ1-2
CDR3 protein: CASSQVGVPKNGYTF
CDR3 DNA: TGTGCCAGCAGCCAGGTGGGTGTGCCAAAGAATGGCTACACCTTC

clone size: NA
V gene: TRBV15
D gene: NA
J gene: TRBJ2-6
CDR3 protein: CATSRQGSGANVLTF
CDR3 DNA: TGTGCCACCAGCAGACAGGGTTCTGGGGCCAACGTCCTGACTTTC

clone size: few
V gene: TRBV12-3/TRBV12-4
D gene: TRBD2
J gene: TRBJ2-4
CDR3 protein: CASSAGLAGVSYIQYF
CDR3 DNA: TGTGCCAGCAGCGCGGGACTAGCGGGAGTATCCTACATTCAGTACTTC

clone size: NA
V gene: TRBV24-1
D gene: TRBD2
J gene: TRBJ2-3
CDR3 protein: CATSDQRRTSGSGRTDTQYF
CDR3 DNA: TGTGCCACCAGTGATCAGAGGCGGACTAGCGGGAGTGGGCGCACAGATACGCAGTATTTT

clone size: NA
V gene: TRBV7-2
D gene: TRBD2
J gene: TRBJ2-7
CDR3 protein: CASSLLGGRPTYEQYF
CDR3 DNA: TGTGCCAGCAGCTTACTTGGCGGGAGGCCCACCTACGAGCAGTACTTC

clone size: few
V gene: TRBV18
D gene: NA
J gene: TRBJ2-7
CDR3 protein: CASSPPGRVEGYEQYF
CDR3 DNA: TGTGCCAGCTCACCACCGGGCAGGGTAGAGGGCTACGAGCAGTACTTC

clone size: NA
V gene: TRBV4-3
D gene: NA
J gene: TRBJ1-2
CDR3 protein: CASSQDLGSRGNYGYTF
CDR3 DNA: TGCGCCAGCAGCCAAGATCTTGGTTCACGGGGAAACTATGGCTACACCTTC

clone size: NA
V gene: TRBV7-9
D gene: NA
J gene: TRBJ2-5
CDR3 protein: CASSPPRGEAETQYF
CDR3 DNA: TGTGCCAGCAGCCCCCCGCGGGGCGAGGCCGAGACCCAGTACTTC

clone size: NA
V gene: TRBV6-1
D gene: NA
J gene: TRBJ2-5
CDR3 protein: CASTSGSWETQYF
CDR3 DNA: TGTGCCAGCACCTCAGGATCCTGGGAGACCCAGTACTTC

clone size: NA
V gene: TRBV27
D gene: NA
J gene: TRBJ2-4
CDR3 protein: CASSFIITGLNELYF
CDR3 DNA: TGTGCCAGCAGTTTTATCATAACAGGGCTCAACGAGCTGTACTTC

clone size: NA
V gene: TRBV12-3/TRBV12-4
D gene: TRBD2
J gene: TRBJ2-5
CDR3 protein: CASSSGGRRAPFQETQYF
CDR3 DNA: TGTGCCAGCAGTTCCGGGGGGAGGAGGGCACCCTTCCAAGAGACCCAGTACTTC

clone size: NA
V gene: TRBV25-1
D gene: NA
J gene: TRBJ2-7
CDR3 protein: CASRDTRSSGSYEQYF
CDR3 DNA: TGTGCCAGCAGAGATACTCGGTCCAGTGGTTCCTACGAGCAGTACTTC

clone size: NA
V gene: TRBV6-6
D gene: TRBD1
J gene: TRBJ2-1
CDR3 protein: CASSAPDRGQETQFF
CDR3 DNA: TGTGCCAGCAGCGCCCCGGACAGGGGGCAAGAGACCCAGTTCTTC

clone size: NA
V gene: TRBV4-1
D gene: TRBD2
J gene: TRBJ2-6
CDR3 protein: CASRGNRVGISGSTGANVLTF
CDR3 DNA: TGCGCCAGCAGGGGCAACAGGGTCGGGATTAGCGGGAGTACTGGAGCCAACGTCCTGACTTTC

clone size: few
V gene: TRBV20-1
D gene: TRBD2
J gene: TRBJ2-5
CDR3 protein: CSAREGTSGRWSQETQYF
CDR3 DNA: TGCAGTGCTAGGGAAGGGACTAGCGGGAGGTGGTCACAAGAGACCCAGTACTTC

clone size: few
V gene: TRBV12-3/TRBV12-4
D gene: TRBD1
J gene: TRBJ2-7
CDR3 protein: CASASGTGIGAQYF
CDR3 DNA: TGTGCCAGCGCGTCCGGGACAGGGATTGGGGCGCAGTACTTC

clone size: NA
V gene: TRBV9
D gene: TRBD2
J gene: TRBJ2-3
CDR3 protein: CASSFRSGSNTQYF
CDR3 DNA: TGTGCCAGCAGTTTCCGTAGCGGGAGTAATACGCAGTATTTT

clone size: NA
V gene: TRBV15
D gene: NA
J gene: TRBJ2-1
CDR3 protein: CATSRVGINEQFF
CDR3 DNA: TGTGCCACCAGCAGAGTAGGGATCAATGAGCAGTTCTTC

clone size: few
V gene: TRBV5-5
D gene: NA
J gene: TRBJ2-3
CDR3 protein: CASSSGLSSTDTQYF
CDR3 DNA: TGTGCCAGCAGCTCGGGACTTTCAAGCACAGATACGCAGTATTTT

clone size: NA
V gene: TRBV6-1
D gene: TRBD1
J gene: TRBJ1-2
CDR3 protein: CASGPPATGRYSYGYTF
CDR3 DNA: TGTGCCAGCGGCCCCCCAGCGACAGGGCGATATAGCTATGGCTACACCTTC

clone size: few
V gene: TRBV27
D gene: TRBD1
J gene: TRBJ2-7
CDR3 protein: CASRENRGGTYEQYF
CDR3 DNA: TGTGCCAGCAGGGAAAACAGGGGTGGGACCTACGAGCAGTACTTC